Below are 25 T cell receptor beta chains sequenced from a single sample in a study of blood T cells in healthy people across ages. Combining a sample-barcoded 5' primer with a J-beta primer mix, a second PCR ran for roughly 7 to 12 cycles. TCRdb recomputed calls from the 5' RACE reads with MiXCR, one row per CDR3 protein. The sample lists around 650,000 distinct CDR3 sequences, 32% occurring once. The sample was blood. These receptors all come from a woman aged 80 or over in good health.

Ten or more counts support this clonotype. The rearrangement uses TRBV4-3 and TRBJ2-1, with 9 bases that match TRBD2. The CDR3 runs to 16 residues. The germline gives CDR1 LGHNA, CDR2 YSLEER. Trimming cost V 3 bases and J 2 bases; bases outside gene matches: 5. CDR3 nucleotide sequence: TGCGCCAGCAGCCATGAGACTAGCGGAACCTACAATGAGCAGTTCTTC. It specifies CASSHETSGTYNEQFF.

A remark on this clonotype: This sequence may be a read error, since a much larger clone differs from it by one base. The conserved final phenylalanine or tryptophan is absent from the CDR3, which likely points to a read error. V usage is TRBV6-5 and J usage is TRBJ2-3; 9 bases line up with TRBD2. V lost 4 bases and J lost 0; bases outside the gene matches: 17. The CDR3 length is 20 residues. From germline, CDR1 is MNHEY and CDR2 SVGAGI. The CDR3 loop reads CASSWPFGSGGTTSTDTQYV. The CDR3 DNA follows: TGTGCCAGCAGTTGGCCTTTTGGCAGCGGGGGGACCACTAGCACAGATACGCAGTATGTT.

The V and J genes are TRBV4-2 and TRBJ2-7, with D unclear. CDR3 length: 14 amino acids. The germline V and J ends were trimmed by 1 base and 1 base, with 8 bases remaining between them. In germline, CDR1 is LGHNA, CDR2 YNFKEQ. CDR3: CASSQGRDSYEQYF. The CDR3 coding sequence is TGTGCCAGCAGCCAAGGGCGAGATTCCTACGAGCAGTACTTC.

The table lists this clonotype with many counts. The J gene is TRBJ2-7, the V gene TRBV3-1; no clear D. Trimming took 2 bases from V and 4 from J, leaving 6 bases between them. The CDR3 is 12 amino acids. The germline V gene has CDR1 LGHDT and CDR2 YNNKEL (reference sequence). CDR3 loop: CASSQYGYEQYF. CDR3 bases: TGTGCCAGCAGCCAATATGGGTACGAGCAGTACTTC.

As for this clonotype: One junction end disagrees with the germline gene, perhaps due to a read error. The J gene is TRBJ2-6, the V gene TRBV7-2, with D tentatively TRBD1 or TRBD2 (5 bases each). CDR1 and CDR2 (germline): SGHTA, FQGNSA. The CDR3 contains 15 residues. The CDR3 bases are TGTGCCAGCAGCCCGGGGATCTCTGGGGCCAACGTCCCGACTTTC. Amino acid sequence: CASSPGISGANVPTF.

The table lists this clonotype with many counts. The chain links TRBV20-1 to TRBJ2-5, with a tentative D call TRBD1 (6 bases). CDR1 is DFQATT and CDR2 is SNEGSKA in the germline V gene (reference sequence). Trimming removed 0 bases from V and 2 bases from J, with 19 bases in between. This CDR3 is built from 17 residues. Here the CDR3 reads CSARDLFSLQGQETQYF. In DNA form, the CDR3 reads TGCAGTGCTAGAGATCTTTTTTCTTTGCAGGGGCAAGAGACCCAGTACTTC.

This clonotype was counted at least ten times. The V gene is TRBV4-1, the J gene TRBJ2-1, with 11 bases that match TRBD2. With V trimmed by 4 bases and J by 9 bases, 8 bases remained unmatched. From germline, CDR1 is MGHRA and CDR2 YSYEKL. The CDR3 has 15 residues. CDR3 amino acids: CASSPASGGFGEQFF. The CDR3 DNA is TGCGCCAGCAGCCCTGCTAGCGGGGGGTTCGGTGAGCAGTTCTTC.

This clonotype was detected many times. This sequence joins TRBV5-6 and TRBJ1-2; D is undetermined. The CDR3 loop spans 17 amino acids. Germline V gene sequence: CDR1 SGHDT, CDR2 YYEEEE. Deletions cut 7 bases from V and 8 bases from J, with 30 bases between. The CDR3 protein is CASLIRALLFIRGGYTF. CDR3 nucleotides: TGTGCCAGCCTGATCCGGGCCCTACTATTTATAAGAGGGGGCTACACCTTC.

This clonotype was detected ten times or more. V and J are TRBV5-1 and TRBJ2-5; 10 bases match TRBD1. CDR3 length: 15 residues. V was pared by 0 bases and J by 3 bases, with 2 bases of the junction left unmatched. In germline, CDR1 is SGHRS, CDR2 YFSETQ. Here the CDR3 DNA reads TGCGCCAGCAGCTTGGCCGGGACAGGGGAAGAGACCCAGTACTTC. This gives the protein CASSLAGTGEETQYF.

The chain combines TRBV4-1 with TRBJ1-4; D possibly corresponds to TRBD1 (5 bases). Trimming removed 1 base from V and 5 bases from J, with 20 bases in between. Germline CDR1 MGHRA, CDR2 YSYEKL. The CDR3 has 18 residues. CDR3 sequence: CASSQVVLGGHRNEKLFF. CDR3 nucleotide sequence: TGCGCCAGCAGCCAAGTAGTGCTTGGCGGACATCGAAATGAAAAACTGTTTTTT.

The rearrangement links TRBV3-1 to TRBJ2-3; 8 bases are shared with TRBD1. The V gene end was trimmed by 5 bases and the J gene end by 5 bases; junction bases not matched to a gene: 18. The V gene's germline CDR1 is LGHDT and CDR2 YNNKEL (reference sequence). This CDR3 spans 18 amino acids. The CDR3 DNA follows: TGTGCCAGCAGCACAAACTCGGACAGGGCGGACTTCTTAGATACGCAGTATTTT. This encodes CASSTNSDRADFLDTQYF.

This clonotype was observed a handful of times. CDR3 protein: CASSYSTETMNTEAFF. CDR3 nucleotide sequence: TGTGCCAGCAGTTACTCGACAGAAACCATGAACACTGAAGCTTTCTTT. The chain links TRBV6-2 or TRBV6-3 to TRBJ1-1, with a weak D call TRBD1 (5 bases). The CDR3 is 16 amino acids. The V gene's germline CDR1 is MNHEY and CDR2 SVGEGT. V was trimmed by 0 bases and J by 0 bases, leaving 11 bases between them.

This clonotype has a count of ten or more. The V and J genes are TRBV5-1 and TRBJ2-7, with D perhaps TRBD2 (6 bases). The V end was cut by 0 bases, the J end by 2 bases, with 12 bases between. Germline CDR1 is SGHRS and CDR2 is YFSETQ. This CDR3 has 15 amino acids. Here the CDR3 DNA reads TGCGCCAGCAGCTTGGCGGCGGGGATGACCTACGAGCAGTACTTC. It specifies CASSLAAGMTYEQYF.

In its sample, this clonotype was seen once. J is TRBJ2-5 and V is TRBV7-9, with 8 bases lining up with TRBD1. The germline gives CDR1 SEHNR, CDR2 FQNEAQ (reference sequence). V shed 6 bases and J 2 bases; nucleotides not matched to a gene: 11. This CDR3 spans 16 amino acids. The CDR3 DNA reads as TGTGCCAGCAGGACACCGGACAGGGATATTCAAGAGACCCAGTACTTC. Translation: CASRTPDRDIQETQYF.

V is TRBV20-1 and J is TRBJ2-6; D remains unclear. Deletions cut 6 bases from V and 3 bases from J, with 12 bases between. In germline, CDR1 is DFQATT, CDR2 SNEGSKA (reference sequence). The CDR3 is 14 amino acids. The CDR3 reads CSAPPGFGANVLTF. The DNA for the CDR3 is TGCAGTGCCCCACCGGGCTTTGGGGCCAACGTCCTGACTTTC.

As for this clonotype: A much larger clone lies one base from this, so it may be a read error. The chain combines TRBV7-2 with TRBJ1-2; no firm D call. From germline, CDR1 is SGHTA and CDR2 FQGNSA. The CDR3 is 13 residues long. Trimming left V 2 bases short and J 4 bases short, with 8 bases between. CDR3 nucleotides: TGTGCCAGCAGCTTACAACGGCGCTATGGCTACACCTTC. Translating it yields CASSLQRRYGYTF.

The sample holds many counts of this clonotype. The J gene is TRBJ2-7, the V gene TRBV3-1; maybe TRBD1 (5 bases). This CDR3 comprises 13 residues. Trimming cost V 4 bases and J 4 bases, with 11 bases left between them. Looked up from germline, CDR1 is LGHDT and CDR2 is YNNKEL (reference sequence). The CDR3 DNA reads TGTGCCAGCAGCCCTAAGGCAGGGTACGAGCAGTACTTC. This gives the protein CASSPKAGYEQYF.

This clonotype turned up a few times. This could be a read error, since a much larger clone is one nucleotide away. This sequence joins TRBV20-1 and TRBJ2-1; 7 nucleotides match TRBD2. Germline CDR1 is DFQATT and CDR2 is SNEGSKA (reference sequence). The CDR3 loop spans 16 amino acids. CDR3 sequence: CSARGERAGNYNKQFF. CDR3 DNA: TGCAGTGCTAGAGGGGAACGAGCGGGGAACTACAATAAGCAGTTCTTC.

The table lists this clonotype with many counts. The chain combines TRBV9 with TRBJ2-7; 11 nucleotides match TRBD2. CDR1 is SGDLS and CDR2 is YYNGEE in the germline V gene. The CDR3 loop spans 16 amino acids. V was pared by 4 bases and J by 0 bases, with 6 bases of the junction left unmatched. The CDR3 region has the DNA TGTGCCAGCAGCTTAGCGGGGGGGCCTAGCTCCTACGAGCAGTACTTC. It translates to CASSLAGGPSSYEQYF.

This clonotype has more than one count but fewer than ten. This chain connects TRBV7-3 to TRBJ2-2; D assignment may be TRBD1 or TRBD2 (6 bases each). Germline V lookup: CDR1 SGHTA, CDR2 FQGTGA. The ends were cut back, 5 bases at V and 5 bases at J, with 12 bases in the middle. CDR3 size: 14 residues. CDR3 nucleotides: TGTGCCAGCAGCCGGGGGCAGGGAACCGGGGAGCTGTTTTTT. It yields the protein CASSRGQGTGELFF.

V and J are TRBV5-1 and TRBJ1-6, with D uncertain. The germline gives CDR1 SGHRS, CDR2 YFSETQ. The CDR3 covers 13 residues. Trimming took off 4 bases at V and 8 bases at J, with 10 bases between the two ends. The CDR3 DNA follows: TGCGCCAGCAGCGCCGACATAGATTCACCCCTCCACTTT. It yields the protein CASSADIDSPLHF.

On this clonotype itself: Just one base apart from a much larger clone, this may be a read error. Given the absence of the conserved phenylalanine or tryptophan at the CDR3 end, a read error is likely. The chain links TRBV5-1 to TRBJ1-1, with 7 positions matching TRBD1. The CDR3 has 17 residues. The ends lost 1 base at V and 1 base at J; junction bases unmatched: 10. The germline V gene has CDR1 SGHRS and CDR2 YFSETQ. Here the CDR3 DNA reads TGCGCCAGCAGCTTGAACCCCCTAAGACAGGGGAACACTGAAGCTTTCGTT. As protein: CASSLNPLRQGNTEAFV.

The rearrangement joins TRBV6-5 to TRBJ1-6, with unresolved D. CDR1 is MNHEY, CDR2 SVGAGI, per germline. CDR3 length: 13 residues. V lost 5 bases to trimming and J lost 8 bases, with 10 bases between them. The CDR3 DNA is TGTGCCAGCAGTAACGCCGCGGATTCACCCCTCCACTTT. This gives the protein CASSNAADSPLHF.

This clonotype appeared once. The chain couples TRBV5-1 to TRBJ1-2; TRBD1 agrees at 7 bases. The CDR3 is 15 residues long. Germline loops: CDR1 SGHRS, CDR2 YFSETQ. J lost 7 bases, V lost 1 base, and 10 bases had no gene match. This CDR3 is CASSLTGDEGSGYTF. The CDR3 coding sequence is TGCGCCAGCAGCTTGACAGGGGACGAGGGAAGTGGCTACACCTTC.

Points on this clonotype: This may come from a read error, since a much larger clone is one base off. The chain joins TRBV29-1 to TRBJ1-4; D not resolved. Trimming shortened V by 7 bases and J by 5 bases, and 20 bases separated the two germline ends. The germline gives CDR1 SQVTM, CDR2 ANQGSEA. CDR3 size: 15 residues. CDR3 sequence reads: CSARHSGAVNEKLFF. DNA of the CDR3: TGCAGCGCTAGACACAGTGGCGCAGTCAATGAAAAACTGTTTTTT.